The T cell receptor (beta chain) described here comes from a study of neurological immune-mediated disorders. Broader study findings: Multiple sclerosis patients had less TCR clonal expansion than even healthy controls, unlike HTLV-1-associated myelopathy.

This clonotype was counted ten times or more. What it binds is unknown. Each CDR3 protein gets one entry after TCRdb re-called the 5' RACE reads with MiXCR. The sample has around 25,000 distinct CDR3 sequences; around 21% are singletons. The V gene end was trimmed by 2 bases and the J gene end by 0 bases; junction bases not matched to a gene: 10. From germline, CDR1 is DFQATT and CDR2 SNEGSKA (reference sequence). This CDR3 is 16 amino acids long. J is TRBJ2-7 and V is TRBV20-1, with 7 bases fitting TRBD2. This TCR derives from a woman in her sixties or seventies in good health. The sample was PBMCs. CDR3 in DNA: TGCAGTGCTAGACCTCATAGCGGGCTTAGCTCCTACGAGCAGTACTTC. Translated: CSARPHSGLSSYEQYF.